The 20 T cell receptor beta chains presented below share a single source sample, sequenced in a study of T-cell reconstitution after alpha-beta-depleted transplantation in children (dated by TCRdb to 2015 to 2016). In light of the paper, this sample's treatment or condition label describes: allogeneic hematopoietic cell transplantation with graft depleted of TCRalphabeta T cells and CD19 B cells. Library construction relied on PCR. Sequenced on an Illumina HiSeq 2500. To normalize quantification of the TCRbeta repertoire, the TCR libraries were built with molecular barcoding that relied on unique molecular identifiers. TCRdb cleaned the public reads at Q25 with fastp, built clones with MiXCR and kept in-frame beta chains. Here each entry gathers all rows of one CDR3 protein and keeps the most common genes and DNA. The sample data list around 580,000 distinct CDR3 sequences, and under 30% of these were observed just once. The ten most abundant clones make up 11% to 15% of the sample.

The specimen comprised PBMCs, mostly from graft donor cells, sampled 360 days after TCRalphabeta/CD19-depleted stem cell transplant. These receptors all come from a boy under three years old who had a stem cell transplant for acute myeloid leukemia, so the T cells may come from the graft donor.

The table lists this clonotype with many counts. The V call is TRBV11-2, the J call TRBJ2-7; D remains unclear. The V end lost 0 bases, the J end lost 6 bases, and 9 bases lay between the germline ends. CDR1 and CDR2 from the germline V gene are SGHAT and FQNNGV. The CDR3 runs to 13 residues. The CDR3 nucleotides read TGTGCCAGCAGCTTAGACACGGGCCTCGAGCAGTACGTC. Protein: CASSLDTGLEQYV.

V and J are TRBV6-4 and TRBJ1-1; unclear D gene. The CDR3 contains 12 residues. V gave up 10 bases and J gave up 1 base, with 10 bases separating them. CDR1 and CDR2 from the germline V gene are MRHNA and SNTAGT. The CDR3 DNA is TGTGCCAACCGTCAGGAGAACACTGAAGCTTTCTTT. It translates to CANRQENTEAFF.

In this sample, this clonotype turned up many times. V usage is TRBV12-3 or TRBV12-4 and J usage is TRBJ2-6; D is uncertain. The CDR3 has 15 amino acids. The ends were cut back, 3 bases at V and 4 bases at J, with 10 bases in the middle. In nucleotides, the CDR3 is TGTGCCAGCAGTTTCAACCCTCTCGGGGCCAACGTCCTGACTTTC. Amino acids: CASSFNPLGANVLTF.

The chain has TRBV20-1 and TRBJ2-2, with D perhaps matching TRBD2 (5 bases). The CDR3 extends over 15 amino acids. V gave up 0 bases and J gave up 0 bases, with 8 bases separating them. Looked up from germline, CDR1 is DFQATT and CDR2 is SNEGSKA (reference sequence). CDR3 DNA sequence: TGCAGTGCTAGAGATGGGAGACCGAACACCGGGGAGCTGTTTTTT. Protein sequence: CSARDGRPNTGELFF.

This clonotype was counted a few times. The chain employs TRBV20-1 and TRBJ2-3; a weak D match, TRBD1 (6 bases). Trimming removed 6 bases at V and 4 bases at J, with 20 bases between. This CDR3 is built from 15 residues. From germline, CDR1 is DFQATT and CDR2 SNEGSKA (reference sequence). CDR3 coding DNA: TGCAGTGCCCCCGAAATAACAGGGTACCCAGATACGCAGTATTTT. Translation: CSAPEITGYPDTQYF.

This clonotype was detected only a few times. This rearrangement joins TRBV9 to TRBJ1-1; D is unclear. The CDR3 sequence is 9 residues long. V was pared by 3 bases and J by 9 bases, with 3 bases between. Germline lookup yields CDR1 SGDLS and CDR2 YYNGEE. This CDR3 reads CASSAQAFF. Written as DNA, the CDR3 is TGTGCCAGCAGCGCTCAAGCTTTCTTT.

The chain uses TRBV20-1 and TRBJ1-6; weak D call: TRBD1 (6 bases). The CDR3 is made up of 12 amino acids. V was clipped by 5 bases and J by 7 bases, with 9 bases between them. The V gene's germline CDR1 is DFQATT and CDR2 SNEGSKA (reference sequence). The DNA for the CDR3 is TGCAGTGCTCTTACAGGGAATTCACCCCTCCACTTT. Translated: CSALTGNSPLHF.

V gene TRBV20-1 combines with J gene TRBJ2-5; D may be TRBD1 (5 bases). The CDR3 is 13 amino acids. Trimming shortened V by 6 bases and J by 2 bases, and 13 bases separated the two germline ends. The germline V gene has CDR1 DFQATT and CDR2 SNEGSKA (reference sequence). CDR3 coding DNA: TGCAGTGCCCCCGAGGCAGGGCAAGAGACCCAGTACTTC. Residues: CSAPEAGQETQYF.

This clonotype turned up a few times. Written as DNA, the CDR3 is TGTGCCAGCAGTCTCGGGACTAGCGGACACAATGAGCAGTTCTTC. As protein: CASSLGTSGHNEQFF. The chain recombines TRBV27 with TRBJ2-1, with 11 bases lining up with TRBD2. The ends lost 5 bases at V and 5 bases at J; junction bases unmatched: 5. This CDR3 contains 15 residues. Germline CDR1 reads MNHEY; CDR2 reads SMNVEV (reference sequence).

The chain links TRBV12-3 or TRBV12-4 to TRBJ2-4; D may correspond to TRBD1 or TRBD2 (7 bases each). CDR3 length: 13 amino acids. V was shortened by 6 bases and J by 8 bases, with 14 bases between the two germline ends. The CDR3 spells CASSQGGGDIQYF. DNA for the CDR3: TGTGCCAGCAGCCAGGGGGGGGGAGACATTCAGTACTTC.

The CDR3 region is CASSQDLAGDGTDTQYF. The CDR3 DNA reads TGCGCCAGCAGCCAAGATCTAGCAGGGGATGGGACAGATACGCAGTATTTT. The V gene is TRBV4-3, the J gene TRBJ2-3; D perhaps matches TRBD1 (6 bases). Germline values: CDR1 LGHNA, CDR2 YSLEER. Trimming took 0 bases from V and 3 from J, leaving 16 bases between them. The CDR3 runs to 17 residues.

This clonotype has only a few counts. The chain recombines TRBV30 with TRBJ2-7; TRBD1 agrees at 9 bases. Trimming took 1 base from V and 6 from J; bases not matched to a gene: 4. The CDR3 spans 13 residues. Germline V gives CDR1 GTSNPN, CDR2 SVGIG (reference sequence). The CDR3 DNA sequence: TGTGCCTGGAGTGGGGACAGGGTGAGCGAGCAGTACTTC. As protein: CAWSGDRVSEQYF.

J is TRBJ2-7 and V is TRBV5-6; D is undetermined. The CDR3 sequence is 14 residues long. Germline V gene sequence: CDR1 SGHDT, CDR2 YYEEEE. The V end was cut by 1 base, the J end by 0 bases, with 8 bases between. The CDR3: CASSLLAASYEQYF. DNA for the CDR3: TGTGCCAGCAGCTTGTTGGCGGCCTCCTACGAGCAGTACTTC.

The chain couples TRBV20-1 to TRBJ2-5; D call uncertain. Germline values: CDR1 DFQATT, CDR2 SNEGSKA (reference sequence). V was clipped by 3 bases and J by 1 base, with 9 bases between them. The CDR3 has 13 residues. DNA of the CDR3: TGCAGTGCTAGCGGCGGTCCCCAAGAGACCCAGTACTTC. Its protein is CSASGGPQETQYF.

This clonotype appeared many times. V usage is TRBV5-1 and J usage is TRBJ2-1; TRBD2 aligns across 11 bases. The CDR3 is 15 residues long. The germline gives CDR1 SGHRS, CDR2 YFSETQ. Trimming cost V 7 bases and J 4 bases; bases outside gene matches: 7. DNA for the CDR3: TGCGCCAGCGGCCCGACTAGCGGGATTTACAATGAGCAGTTCTTC. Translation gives CASGPTSGIYNEQFF.

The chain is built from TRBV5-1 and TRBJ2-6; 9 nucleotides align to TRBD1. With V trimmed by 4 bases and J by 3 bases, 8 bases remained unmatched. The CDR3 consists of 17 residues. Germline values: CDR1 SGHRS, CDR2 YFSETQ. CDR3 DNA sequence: TGCGCCAGCAGCAATCACAGGGGGCAGGTTGGGGCCAACGTCCTGACTTTC. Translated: CASSNHRGQVGANVLTF.

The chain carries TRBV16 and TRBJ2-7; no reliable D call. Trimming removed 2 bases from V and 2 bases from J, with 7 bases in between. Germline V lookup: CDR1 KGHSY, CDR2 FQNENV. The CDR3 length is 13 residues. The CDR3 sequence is CASSQMAAYEQYF. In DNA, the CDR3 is TGTGCCAGCAGCCAAATGGCCGCCTACGAGCAGTACTTC.

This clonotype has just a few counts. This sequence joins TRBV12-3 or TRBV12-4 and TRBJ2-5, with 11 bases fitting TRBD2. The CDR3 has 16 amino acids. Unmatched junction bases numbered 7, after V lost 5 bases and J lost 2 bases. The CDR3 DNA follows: TGTGCCAGCAGTCTCCTCTTAGCGGGGGGGCAAGAGACCCAGTACTTC. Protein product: CASSLLLAGGQETQYF.

CDR3 DNA: TGTGCCACCAGCAGAGATCCCCCGACGGTCATCGGGGAGCTGTTTTTT. Residues: CATSRDPPTVIGELFF. This chain joins TRBV15 and TRBJ2-2, with no clear D. Trimming cost V 0 bases and J 7 bases, with 15 bases left between them. Germline V gives CDR1 LNHNV, CDR2 YYDKDF (reference sequence). This CDR3 is built from 16 residues.

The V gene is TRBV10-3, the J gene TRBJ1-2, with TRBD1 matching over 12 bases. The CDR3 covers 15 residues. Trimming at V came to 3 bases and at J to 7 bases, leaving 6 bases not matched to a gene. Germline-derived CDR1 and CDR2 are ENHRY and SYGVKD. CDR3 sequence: CAISDLGQGAAGYTF. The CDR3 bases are TGTGCCATCAGTGACCTGGGACAGGGGGCCGCTGGCTACACCTTC.